These 22 T cell receptor beta chains share one sample of origin, sequenced in a study of neurological immune-mediated disorders. TCRdb analysed the 5' RACE reads with MiXCR anew, one entry per CDR3 protein. Of about 66,000 distinct CDR3 sequences listed, 4.5% to 5.5% are singletons. Material: PBMCs. These receptors all stem from a man in his thirties or forties with multiple sclerosis.

The CDR3 reads CASSQRESAYEQYF. DNA for the CDR3: TGCGCCAGCAGCCAGCGGGAAAGTGCCTACGAGCAGTACTTC. V and J are TRBV4-1 and TRBJ2-7, with D possibly matching TRBD2 (6 bases). Germline V gives CDR1 MGHRA, CDR2 YSYEKL. Trimming pared 3 bases from V and 2 bases from J, leaving 11 bases between. There are 14 residues in the CDR3.

This clonotype was seen repeatedly, ten times or more. CDR3 protein: CASSLAGQGAKGYTF. The CDR3, as DNA: TGCGCCAGCAGCCTGGCGGGACAGGGGGCGAAAGGCTACACCTTC. The V gene is TRBV5-1, the J gene TRBJ1-2; 12 nucleotides line up with TRBD1. Germline V CDR1 and CDR2: SGHRS, YFSETQ. The trim removed 4 bases at V and 8 bases at J, leaving 9 bases unmatched. The CDR3 has 15 residues.

This clonotype occurred many times. The chain uses TRBV4-1 and TRBJ1-1; D perhaps matches TRBD1 (5 bases). V was cut by 10 bases and J by 8 bases, with 14 bases left in between. This CDR3 region has 11 residues. In germline, CDR1 is MGHRA, CDR2 YSYEKL. The DNA of the CDR3 is TGCGCCACTACGAGGGGTGGCGAAGCTTTCTTT. Protein sequence: CATTRGGEAFF.

Ten or more counts support this clonotype. The V call is TRBV20-1, the J call TRBJ2-5; D is ambiguous. The V end lost 5 bases, the J end lost 1 base, and 11 bases lay between the germline ends. The CDR3 spans 13 residues. CDR1 is DFQATT and CDR2 is SNEGSKA in the germline V gene (reference sequence). CDR3 sequence: CSAAALLQETQYF. In DNA form, the CDR3 reads TGCAGTGCTGCCGCTCTTCTCCAAGAGACCCAGTACTTC.

This clonotype was found many times. This chain uses TRBV5-1 with TRBJ1-1; D might be TRBD1 (5 bases). The CDR3 extends over 15 amino acids. The V and J ends lost 6 bases and 5 bases respectively, with 20 bases between them. Per the germline V gene, CDR1 is SGHRS and CDR2 is YFSETQ. CDR3 amino acids: CASTLTGGGGTEAFF. The CDR3 DNA follows: TGCGCCAGCACCCTCACCGGCGGGGGTGGAACTGAAGCTTTCTTT. Based on the CDR3 plus reference TRBV5-1 and TRBJ1-1, the full variable domain is KAGVTQTPRYLIKTRGQQVTLSCSPISGHRSVSWYQQTPGQGLQFLFEYFSETQRNKGNFPGRFSGRQFSNSRSEMNVSTLELGDSALYLCASTLTGGGGTEAFFGQGTRLTVV.

This clonotype occurred many times. This chain connects TRBV5-1 to TRBJ2-2; 8 nucleotides match TRBD1. This CDR3 region has 14 residues. Germline values: CDR1 SGHRS, CDR2 YFSETQ. J lost 0 bases, V lost 9 bases, and 4 bases had no gene match. The CDR3 loop reads CATRDRTNTGELFF. CDR3 DNA sequence: TGCGCCACGAGGGACAGGACGAACACCGGGGAGCTGTTTTTT.

This clonotype turned up a few times. The chain couples TRBV6-5 to TRBJ2-1; TRBD2 agrees at 10 bases. The trim removed 6 bases at V and 4 bases at J, leaving 6 bases unmatched. The CDR3 runs 15 residues. Germline V gene lookup returns CDR1 MNHEY and CDR2 SVGAGI. CDR3 region: CASSLGLAEYNEQFF. The CDR3 DNA is TGTGCCAGCAGCCTAGGACTAGCGGAGTACAATGAGCAGTTCTTC.

This clonotype has at least ten counts. V usage is TRBV4-1 and J usage is TRBJ1-1, with unresolved D. Trimming stripped 0 bases from V and 9 bases from J, with 11 bases between. This CDR3 has 13 residues. Per the germline V gene, CDR1 is MGHRA and CDR2 is YSYEKL. In nucleotides, the CDR3 is TGCGCCAGCAGCCAAGATAGCGGAGACCAAGCTTTCTTT. It is translated as CASSQDSGDQAFF.

In its sample, this clonotype was seen many times. The chain has TRBV6-5 and TRBJ2-1; TRBD2 aligns across 8 bases. In germline, CDR1 is MNHEY, CDR2 SVGAGI. The CDR3 has 13 amino acids. V shed 5 bases and J 7 bases; nucleotides not matched to a gene: 4. The CDR3 DNA follows: TGTGCCAGCAGTCCGGGGGGGCGTAATGAGCAGTTCTTC. Translated: CASSPGGRNEQFF.

This clonotype was counted ten times or more. CDR3 protein: CASSSGGRRPSPLHF. CDR3 coding DNA: TGTGCCAGCAGTTCAGGGGGTCGCCGCCCCTCACCCCTCCACTTT. The genes are TRBV12-3 or TRBV12-4 and TRBJ1-6, with 7 bases identical to TRBD1. V lost 4 bases, J lost 10 bases, and 10 bases stayed unmatched. The CDR3 has 15 residues.

The V gene is TRBV18, the J gene TRBJ2-6; D may match TRBD1 or TRBD2 (6 bases each). The V gene lost 2 bases and the J gene lost 2 bases, with 16 bases spanning the gap. This CDR3 is built from 18 residues. Germline V gene sequence: CDR1 KGHSH, CDR2 LQKENI. The CDR3 loop is CASSPRGEPRAGANVLTF. Written as DNA, the CDR3 is TGTGCCAGCTCACCAAGGGGGGAACCTCGCGCTGGGGCCAACGTCCTGACTTTC.

In its sample, this clonotype was seen many times. This sequence joins TRBV7-9 and TRBJ1-1; TRBD1 agrees at 10 bases. Germline V lookup: CDR1 SEHNR, CDR2 FQNEAQ (reference sequence). With V trimmed by 5 bases and J by 2 bases, 5 bases remained unmatched. This CDR3 has 15 amino acids. For the CDR3, the DNA is TGTGCCAGCAGCCTTGGGACAGGGGTAAACACTGAAGCTTTCTTT. It specifies CASSLGTGVNTEAFF.

The chain carries TRBV5-1 and TRBJ1-5; 7 nucleotides agree with TRBD1. CDR1 is SGHRS and CDR2 is YFSETQ in the germline V gene. V gave up 4 bases and J gave up 4 bases; unmatched junction bases: 8. This CDR3 region has 15 residues. CDR3 protein: CASSLGTERNQPQHF. The CDR3 DNA follows: TGCGCCAGCAGCCTTGGGACAGAACGGAATCAGCCCCAGCATTTT.

This clonotype was counted only a few times. The chain uses TRBV7-9 and TRBJ2-4; weak D call: TRBD1 (6 bases). Germline values: CDR1 SEHNR, CDR2 FQNEAQ (reference sequence). V was pared by 7 bases and J by 0 bases, with 13 bases between. This CDR3 has 15 amino acids. CDR3 loop: CASTPPGAAKNIQYF. In DNA, the CDR3 is TGTGCCAGCACCCCCCCAGGGGCAGCCAAAAACATTCAGTACTTC.

The table lists this clonotype with many counts. This sequence joins TRBV12-3 or TRBV12-4 and TRBJ2-4; a possible D gene is TRBD2 (7 bases). The germline V and J ends were trimmed by 6 bases and 7 bases, with 13 bases remaining between them. This CDR3 spans 13 amino acids. For the CDR3, the DNA is TGTGCCAGCAGGAAGGGGGGGCAGAACATTCAGTACTTC. Residues: CASRKGGQNIQYF.

The table lists this clonotype with many counts. The chain recombines TRBV12-3 or TRBV12-4 with TRBJ2-3, with 9 positions matching TRBD1. The CDR3 extends over 16 amino acids. Unmatched junction bases numbered 8, after V lost 5 bases and J lost 2 bases. CDR3 sequence reads: CASSGTGTGFTDTQYF. Written as DNA, the CDR3 is TGTGCCAGCAGTGGAACCGGGACAGGGTTCACAGATACGCAGTATTTT.

This clonotype has more than one count but fewer than ten. The chain is built from TRBV5-6 and TRBJ2-3; D unresolved. The CDR3 loop spans 13 amino acids. V was trimmed by 4 bases and J by 5 bases, leaving 11 bases between them. The germline gives CDR1 SGHDT, CDR2 YYEEEE. The CDR3 DNA is TGTGCCAGCAGCCTCTCCTATGGAGATACGCAGTATTTT. Its translation: CASSLSYGDTQYF.

In its sample, this clonotype ranks as medium-sized. The chain uses TRBV7-8 and TRBJ1-5; D call uncertain. CDR1 is SGHVS and CDR2 is FQNEAQ in the germline V gene. Trimming removed 4 bases from V and 1 base from J, with 14 bases in between. This CDR3 spans 16 amino acids. The CDR3 DNA reads as TGTGCCAGCAGCTCCCGACGGTCCTTAAGCAATCAGCCCCAGCATTTT. This sequence encodes CASSSRRSLSNQPQHF.

In its sample, this clonotype was seen many times. The chain carries TRBV10-1 and TRBJ2-1; 7 nucleotides match TRBD1. The CDR3 extends over 13 amino acids. The germline V gene has CDR1 WNHNN and CDR2 SYGVQD (reference sequence). The V segment lost 5 bases and the J segment 7 bases; nucleotides outside the gene matches: 5. The CDR3 loop reads CASSRNRGNEQFF. The CDR3 DNA reads as TGCGCCAGCAGTCGTAACAGGGGTAATGAGCAGTTCTTC.

This clonotype showed up many times. The chain links TRBV6-1 to TRBJ1-4, with D hard to call. Looked up from germline, CDR1 is MNHNS and CDR2 is SASEGT. Between the trimmed V and J ends, which lost 7 bases and 7 bases, there was a span of 19 bases. The CDR3 sequence is 15 residues long. CDR3 sequence reads: CASNPSSMTAEKLFF. DNA for the CDR3: TGTGCCAGCAACCCGTCGAGCATGACGGCTGAAAAACTGTTTTTT.

This clonotype was seen many times. The chain employs TRBV7-6 and TRBJ2-2; the D gene is possibly TRBD1 (5 bases). The germline V gene has CDR1 SGHVS and CDR2 FNYEAQ. This CDR3 region has 15 residues. Trimming took 5 bases from V and 6 from J, leaving 16 bases between them. The DNA of the CDR3 is TGTGCCAGCAGCGGCGACAGCCAGGTCTCCGGGGAGCTGTTTTTT. It encodes CASSGDSQVSGELFF.

The sample holds many counts of this clonotype. The chain is built from TRBV5-1 and TRBJ1-3; D not certain. The CDR3 is 13 amino acids. With 5 bases removed from V and 2 bases from J, the gap between germline ends came to 8 bases. Germline V gene lookup returns CDR1 SGHRS and CDR2 YFSETQ. CDR3 protein: CASRRETGNTIYF. As DNA, the CDR3 is TGCGCCAGCAGACGGGAGACTGGAAACACCATATATTTT.